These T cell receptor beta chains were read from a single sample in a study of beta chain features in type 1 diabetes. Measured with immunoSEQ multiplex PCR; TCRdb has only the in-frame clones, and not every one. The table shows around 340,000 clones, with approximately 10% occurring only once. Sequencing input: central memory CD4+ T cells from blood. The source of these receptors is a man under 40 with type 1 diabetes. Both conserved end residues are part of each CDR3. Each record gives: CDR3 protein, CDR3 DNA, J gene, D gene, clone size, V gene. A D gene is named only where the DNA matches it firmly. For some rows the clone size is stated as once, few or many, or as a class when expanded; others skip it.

CDR3aa: CASSQLRGAMNTEAFF; CDR3nt: TGTGCCAGCAGCCAACTGCGGGGGGCCATGAACACTGAAGCTTTCTTT; j_gene: TRBJ1-1; d_gene: .; abundance: few; v_gene: TRBV4-2
CDR3aa: CASSLWGPNQPQHF; CDR3nt: TGTGCCAGCAGCTTGTGGGGGCCCAATCAGCCCCAGCATTTT; j_gene: TRBJ1-5; d_gene: .; abundance: .; v_gene: TRBV5-6
CDR3aa: CASSQYSDRKDYEQYF; CDR3nt: TGCGCCAGCAGCCAATATTCGGACAGAAAAGACTACGAGCAGTACTTC; j_gene: TRBJ2-7; d_gene: .; abundance: .; v_gene: TRBV4-1
CDR3aa: CASSYGGGGEKLFF; CDR3nt: TGTGCCAGCAGTTACGGTGGGGGAGGTGAAAAACTGTTTTTT; j_gene: TRBJ1-4; d_gene: .; abundance: .; v_gene: TRBV6-5
CDR3aa: CASSYSGPSSRTAFF; CDR3nt: TGTGCCAGCAGTTACTCCGGGCCTAGTTCAAGGACAGCTTTCTTT; j_gene: TRBJ1-1; d_gene: .; abundance: .; v_gene: TRBV6-5
CDR3aa: CASSPQQGVSGANVLTF; CDR3nt: TGTGCCAGCAGCCCTCAACAGGGCGTCTCTGGGGCCAACGTCCTGACTTTC; j_gene: TRBJ2-6; d_gene: .; abundance: .; v_gene: TRBV2
CDR3aa: CASSLQERAQYF; CDR3nt: TGTGCCAGCAGCTTGCAGGAACGAGCGCAGTATTTT; j_gene: TRBJ2-3; d_gene: .; abundance: .; v_gene: TRBV11-2
CDR3aa: CASSLWAANGGETQYF; CDR3nt: TGTGCCAGCAGCTTGTGGGCGGCCAATGGTGGAGAGACCCAGTACTTC; j_gene: TRBJ2-5; d_gene: .; abundance: .; v_gene: TRBV7-2
CDR3aa: CAISDSTATDEQYF; CDR3nt: TGTGCCATCAGTGACTCGACAGCTACGGACGAGCAGTACTTC; j_gene: TRBJ2-7; d_gene: .; abundance: few; v_gene: TRBV10-3
CDR3aa: CASSRTGDQPQHF; CDR3nt: TGTGCCAGTAGCCGTACAGGGGATCAGCCCCAGCATTTT; j_gene: TRBJ1-5; d_gene: TRBD1; abundance: .; v_gene: TRBV19
CDR3aa: CASSNPGKGYTF; CDR3nt: TGTGCCAGCAGCAACCCGGGGAAAGGCTACACCTTC; j_gene: TRBJ1-2; d_gene: .; abundance: few; v_gene: TRBV7-2
CDR3aa: CATSQIDNYGYTF; CDR3nt: TGTGCCACCTCACAGATCGATAACTATGGCTACACCTTC; j_gene: TRBJ1-2; d_gene: .; abundance: .; v_gene: TRBV15
CDR3aa: CASSQNSQSSEQYF; CDR3nt: TGTGCCAGCAGCCAAAATAGTCAGAGTTCTGAGCAGTACTTC; j_gene: TRBJ2-7; d_gene: .; abundance: few; v_gene: TRBV16
CDR3aa: CASSQNRDRDKTQYF; CDR3nt: TGTGCCAGCTCACAAAACCGGGACAGGGATAAGACCCAGTACTTC; j_gene: TRBJ2-5; d_gene: TRBD1; abundance: .; v_gene: TRBV18
CDR3aa: CAINRDRGSDTQYF; CDR3nt: TGTGCCATCAACCGGGACAGGGGGTCAGATACGCAGTATTTT; j_gene: TRBJ2-3; d_gene: TRBD1; abundance: few; v_gene: TRBV10-3
CDR3aa: CASSRQMENSPLHF; CDR3nt: TGTGCCAGCTCACGACAGATGGAGAATTCACCCCTCCACTTT; j_gene: TRBJ1-6; d_gene: .; abundance: .; v_gene: TRBV18
CDR3aa: CASSPGPIRDEQYF; CDR3nt: TGCGCCAGCAGCCCAGGACCCATAAGGGACGAGCAGTACTTC; j_gene: TRBJ2-7; d_gene: .; abundance: few; v_gene: TRBV5-1
CDR3aa: CSANLGSYEQYF; CDR3nt: TGCAGCGCCAACCTAGGCTCCTACGAGCAGTACTTC; j_gene: TRBJ2-7; d_gene: .; abundance: .; v_gene: TRBV29-1
CDR3aa: CASRDDRPANVLTF; CDR3nt: TGTGCCAGCAGGGACGACAGGCCGGCCAACGTCCTGACTTTC; j_gene: TRBJ2-6; d_gene: .; abundance: .; v_gene: TRBV2
CDR3aa: CASSVVSGLPGSNNEQFF; CDR3nt: TGTGCCAGCAGCGTAGTCTCGGGACTACCCGGGTCAAACAATGAGCAGTTCTTC; j_gene: TRBJ2-1; d_gene: TRBD2; abundance: .; v_gene: TRBV7-9
CDR3aa: CASSFIDRGPEQYF; CDR3nt: TGTGCCAGCAGCTTCATTGACAGGGGGCCCGAGCAGTACTTC; j_gene: TRBJ2-7; d_gene: TRBD1; abundance: .; v_gene: TRBV7-2
CDR3aa: CASSLRDRGTGELFF; CDR3nt: TGTGCCAGCAGCCTTCGGGACAGGGGAACCGGGGAGCTGTTTTTT; j_gene: TRBJ2-2; d_gene: TRBD1; abundance: .; v_gene: TRBV7-2
CDR3aa: CASSFTGSTEAFF; CDR3nt: TGTGCCAGCAGCTTCACGGGGAGCACTGAAGCTTTCTTT; j_gene: TRBJ1-1; d_gene: .; abundance: few; v_gene: TRBV5-4
CDR3aa: CASSVDVGGPHEQYF; CDR3nt: TGTGCCAGCAGCGTAGACGTCGGGGGTCCCCACGAGCAGTACTTC; j_gene: TRBJ2-7; d_gene: .; abundance: many; v_gene: TRBV9
CDR3aa: CATILGGGQSNQPQHF; CDR3nt: TGTGCCACAATCCTGGGCGGGGGGCAGAGCAATCAGCCCCAGCATTTT; j_gene: TRBJ1-5; d_gene: .; abundance: .; v_gene: TRBV28
CDR3aa: CASSGTGFGYTF; CDR3nt: TGTGCCAGCAGTGGGACAGGGTTCGGCTACACCTTC; j_gene: TRBJ1-2; d_gene: TRBD1; abundance: few; v_gene: TRBV2
CDR3aa: CASSFRESTDTQYF; CDR3nt: TGTGCCAGCAGCTTCCGGGAGAGCACAGATACGCAGTATTTT; j_gene: TRBJ2-3; d_gene: .; abundance: few; v_gene: TRBV7-6
CDR3aa: CASSVIQGERTEAFF; CDR3nt: TGCGCCAGCAGCGTGATACAGGGGGAGAGGACTGAAGCTTTCTTT; j_gene: TRBJ1-1; d_gene: TRBD1; abundance: few; v_gene: TRBV5-1
CDR3aa: CAWSPSSGRDTQYF; CDR3nt: TGTGCCTGGAGTCCCTCGTCCGGGAGAGATACGCAGTATTTT; j_gene: TRBJ2-3; d_gene: .; abundance: .; v_gene: TRBV30
CDR3aa: CASSLDSVNTGELFF; CDR3nt: TGTGCCAGCAGCTTAGACTCCGTGAACACCGGGGAGCTGTTTTTT; j_gene: TRBJ2-2; d_gene: .; abundance: few; v_gene: TRBV7-9
CDR3aa: CASSLSAGVGYNSPLHF; CDR3nt: TGCGCCAGCAGCTTGTCAGCAGGGGTCGGCTATAATTCACCCCTCCACTTT; j_gene: TRBJ1-6; d_gene: .; abundance: .; v_gene: TRBV5-1
CDR3aa: CASSPRAEVTYEQYF; CDR3nt: TGTGCCAGCTCACCTCGCGCAGAGGTAACCTACGAGCAGTACTTC; j_gene: TRBJ2-7; d_gene: .; abundance: few; v_gene: TRBV18
CDR3aa: CASSPGAGYGYTF; CDR3nt: TGTGCCAGCAGCCCTGGGGCAGGCTATGGCTACACCTTC; j_gene: TRBJ1-2; d_gene: .; abundance: few; v_gene: TRBV6-6
CDR3aa: CASSYGSDSGNTIYF; CDR3nt: TGTGCCAGCAGTTACGGCTCAGACTCTGGAAACACCATATATTTT; j_gene: TRBJ1-3; d_gene: .; abundance: few; v_gene: TRBV6-5
CDR3aa: CAWGFRANTEAFF; CDR3nt: TGTGCCTGGGGGTTTAGGGCGAACACTGAAGCTTTCTTT; j_gene: TRBJ1-1; d_gene: .; abundance: few; v_gene: TRBV7-2
CDR3aa: CASSENSRYNEQFF; CDR3nt: TGTGCCAGCAGTGAAAACAGCCGCTACAATGAGCAGTTCTTC; j_gene: TRBJ2-1; d_gene: .; abundance: few; v_gene: TRBV2
CDR3aa: CASSPPSSREQFF; CDR3nt: TGTGCCAGCTCACCACCTTCTAGTCGTGAGCAGTTCTTC; j_gene: TRBJ2-1; d_gene: .; abundance: few; v_gene: TRBV18
CDR3aa: CASSVDPSGTLNTGELFF; CDR3nt: TGTGCCAGCAGCGTAGACCCCAGCGGGACACTGAACACCGGGGAGCTGTTTTTT; j_gene: TRBJ2-2; d_gene: .; abundance: .; v_gene: TRBV9
CDR3aa: CASSPPGQGTYEQYF; CDR3nt: TGTGCCAGCTCACCACCGGGACAGGGCACCTACGAGCAGTACTTC; j_gene: TRBJ2-7; d_gene: TRBD1; abundance: few; v_gene: TRBV18
CDR3aa: CASSQQGSSIEDTF; CDR3nt: TGTGCCAGCAGTCAACAGGGCTCCTCTATCGAGGACACCTTC; j_gene: TRBJ1-2; d_gene: .; abundance: .; v_gene: TRBV13
CDR3aa: CASSSAGSRTSPLHF; CDR3nt: TGTGCCAGCAGCTCCGCGGGGTCCCGGACTTCACCCCTCCACTTT; j_gene: TRBJ1-6; d_gene: .; abundance: few; v_gene: TRBV7-9
CDR3aa: CASSFTGIRDTQYF; CDR3nt: TGTGCCAGCAGCTTCACCGGGATCCGTGATACGCAGTATTTT; j_gene: TRBJ2-3; d_gene: .; abundance: .; v_gene: TRBV7-2
CDR3aa: CASSLDRGQDGYTF; CDR3nt: TGCGCCAGCAGCTTGGACAGGGGGCAAGATGGCTACACCTTC; j_gene: TRBJ1-2; d_gene: TRBD1; abundance: .; v_gene: TRBV5-1
CDR3aa: CASRAAGPEQYF; CDR3nt: TGTGCCAGCAGGGCCGCAGGGCCCGAGCAGTACTTC; j_gene: TRBJ2-7; d_gene: .; abundance: few; v_gene: TRBV27
CDR3aa: CASRRGTDAGETQYF; CDR3nt: TGCGCCAGCAGGAGGGGGACGGATGCGGGTGAGACCCAGTACTTC; j_gene: TRBJ2-5; d_gene: .; abundance: many; v_gene: TRBV5-1
CDR3aa: CASSGDGYNYGYTF; CDR3nt: TGTGCCAGCAGTGGGGACGGTTATAACTATGGCTACACCTTC; j_gene: TRBJ1-2; d_gene: .; abundance: few; v_gene: TRBV25-1
CDR3aa: CSARPETQYF; CDR3nt: TGCAGTGCTAGACCTGAGACCCAGTACTTC; j_gene: TRBJ2-5; d_gene: .; abundance: .; v_gene: TRBV20-1
CDR3aa: CASSLSASNEQFF; CDR3nt: TGTGCCAGCAGCTTAAGTGCGAGCAATGAGCAGTTCTTC; j_gene: TRBJ2-1; d_gene: .; abundance: .; v_gene: TRBV7-8